Following are 27 T cell receptor beta chains from one sample sequenced in a study of early T cells in non-severe SARS-CoV-2 infection. MiXCR, applied by TCRdb to the 5' RACE reads, yields one record per CDR3 protein. This table has 25,000 to 30,000 distinct CDR3 sequences, less than 7.5% appearing once. The sample taken for sequencing was whole blood. All receptors come from an adult who was a healthcare worker with PCR-confirmed SARS-CoV-2 infection or an uninfected control (not recorded which).

This clonotype was counted at least ten times. The chain couples TRBV3-1 to TRBJ2-7; the D is unclear. V lost 3 bases to trimming and J lost 0 bases, with 9 bases between them. This CDR3 is 14 amino acids long. Germline CDR1 reads LGHDT; CDR2 reads YNNKEL (reference sequence). The CDR3 DNA reads TGTGCCAGCAGCCAGGATGACTCCTCCTACGAGCAGTACTTC. It specifies CASSQDDSSYEQYF.

The chain couples TRBV2 to TRBJ2-3; 7 nucleotides align to TRBD1. Losses at the gene ends were 6 bases for V and 1 base for J; bases not matched to a gene: 7. This CDR3 has 15 amino acids. CDR1 is SNHLY, CDR2 FYNNEI, per germline. The CDR3 loop is CASRGQQVGTDTQYF. CDR3 sequence (DNA): TGTGCCAGCAGGGGACAGCAAGTAGGCACAGATACGCAGTATTTT.

This clonotype appeared many times. The chain has TRBV20-1 and TRBJ1-2; a weak D match, TRBD1 (6 bases). CDR1 DFQATT and CDR2 SNEGSKA come from the germline V gene (reference sequence). Trimming cost V 3 bases and J 3 bases, with 14 bases left between them. This CDR3 region has 14 residues. The CDR3 nucleotides are TGCAGTGCTAGGTCTACAGGGATATACTATGGCTACACCTTC. Translating it yields CSARSTGIYYGYTF.

This clonotype showed up just a few times. The rearrangement joins TRBV10-3 to TRBJ1-5; a weak D match, TRBD1 (6 bases). The CDR3 runs 13 residues. Germline V gene data show CDR1 as ENHRY and CDR2 as SYGVKD. Trimming stripped 6 bases from V and 3 bases from J, with 9 bases between. In DNA form, the CDR3 reads TGTGCCATCAGCGGACAGTACAATCAGCCCCAGCATTTT. As protein: CAISGQYNQPQHF.

This clonotype showed up many times. The V and J genes are TRBV27 and TRBJ2-7; 9 nucleotides match TRBD1. The V gene end was trimmed by 5 bases and the J gene end by 7 bases; junction bases not matched to a gene: 6. CDR1 MNHEY and CDR2 SMNVEV come from the germline V gene (reference sequence). The CDR3 consists of 13 residues. CDR3 in amino acids: CASSVTGTGEQYF. The CDR3 DNA reads TGTGCCAGCAGTGTAACGGGGACAGGGGAGCAGTACTTC.

This clonotype appeared many times. V and J are TRBV27 and TRBJ1-2, with a possible D match to TRBD1 (6 bases). The CDR3 length is 13 residues. Germline values: CDR1 MNHEY, CDR2 SMNVEV (reference sequence). V lost 2 bases and J 7 bases, leaving 11 bases between the germline ends. CDR3 nucleotide sequence: TGTGCCAGCAGTTTAACAGGGTTCGGTGGCTACACCTTC. Translation gives CASSLTGFGGYTF.

This clonotype occurred many times. The J gene is TRBJ1-4, the V gene TRBV5-1; 7 nucleotides align to TRBD1. Trimming cost V 5 bases and J 3 bases; bases outside gene matches: 7. Germline-derived CDR1 and CDR2 are SGHRS and YFSETQ. The CDR3 consists of 15 residues. As DNA, the CDR3 is TGCGCCAGCAGTCGGGAGACAGGGTCTAATGAAAAACTGTTTTTT. Protein product: CASSRETGSNEKLFF.

This clonotype was counted at least ten times. V is TRBV12-3 or TRBV12-4 and J is TRBJ1-5, with 7 bases that match TRBD1. The J segment lost 3 bases and the V segment lost 6 bases, leaving 5 bases of the junction unmatched. This CDR3 is built from 14 residues. The CDR3 DNA reads as TGTGCCAGCAGCCGCGGGACAGTCAATCAGCCCCAGCATTTT. It specifies CASSRGTVNQPQHF.

The chain carries TRBV6-4 and TRBJ2-1; 11 bases agree with TRBD2. The CDR3 consists of 16 residues. The J segment lost 8 bases and the V segment lost 3 bases, leaving 9 bases of the junction unmatched. Per germline, CDR1 MRHNA and CDR2 SNTAGT. The CDR3 region is CASSETSGGYLHEQFF. As DNA, the CDR3 is TGTGCCAGCAGTGAAACTAGCGGGGGCTACCTACATGAGCAGTTCTTC.

This chain joins TRBV5-1 and TRBJ2-3, with 7 positions matching TRBD2. This CDR3 region has 16 residues. Losses at the gene ends were 4 bases for V and 2 bases for J; bases not matched to a gene: 10. The V gene's germline CDR1 is SGHRS and CDR2 YFSETQ. In DNA, the CDR3 is TGCGCCAGCAGCCCTCGTGCGGGGGTCCTCACAGATACGCAGTATTTT. Amino acids: CASSPRAGVLTDTQYF. Using reference TRBV5-1 and TRBJ2-3 for the parts outside the CDR3, the full variable domain is KAGVTQTPRYLIKTRGQQVTLSCSPISGHRSVSWYQQTPGQGLQFLFEYFSETQRNKGNFPGRFSGRQFSNSRSEMNVSTLELGDSALYLCASSPRAGVLTDTQYFGPGTRLTVL.

The sample holds one count of this clonotype. A clone one base away is much larger, so this may be a read error. The rearrangement joins TRBV27 to TRBJ1-2, with 7 bases lining up with TRBD1. Per the germline V gene, CDR1 is MNHEY and CDR2 is SMNVEV (reference sequence). The CDR3 loop spans 14 amino acids. CDR3 loop: CVSSLDRDLIGYTF. CDR3 nucleotide sequence: TGTGTCAGCAGTTTAGACAGGGATCTGATCGGCTACACCTTC.

The CDR3 region has the DNA TGTGCCAGCAGCTCCGTTTCCGGGACAGTCTCTGGAAACACCATATATTTT. Amino acids: CASSSVSGTVSGNTIYF. V and J are TRBV9 and TRBJ1-3, with TRBD1 matching over 7 bases. With V trimmed by 4 bases and J by 0 bases, 10 bases remained unmatched. Germline V gene data show CDR1 as SGDLS and CDR2 as YYNGEE. This CDR3 has 17 residues.

This clonotype was counted at least ten times. The J gene is TRBJ2-5, the V gene TRBV20-1; TRBD1 aligns across 7 bases. CDR1 DFQATT and CDR2 SNEGSKA come from the germline V gene (reference sequence). J was trimmed by 2 bases and V by 6 bases; bases with no gene match: 6. The CDR3 covers 13 residues. CDR3 region: CSAGMTGQETQYF. CDR3 DNA sequence: TGCAGTGCCGGAATGACAGGGCAAGAGACCCAGTACTTC.

Many counts were recorded for this clonotype. The V and J genes are TRBV7-9 and TRBJ1-1, with D perhaps TRBD1 (5 bases). Germline V gene lookup returns CDR1 SEHNR and CDR2 FQNEAQ (reference sequence). CDR3 length equals 16 residues. V lost 1 base, J lost 5 bases, and 17 bases lay in between. DNA of the CDR3: TGTGCCAGCAGCTTAGGGGCAGGGAGGCTGAGGACTGAAGCTTTCTTT. Its protein is CASSLGAGRLRTEAFF.

This clonotype was detected only a few times. This chain uses TRBV28 with TRBJ1-2, with D possibly TRBD1 on 6 matching bases. The length of the CDR3 is 14 residues. Germline V gene lookup returns CDR1 MDHEN and CDR2 SYDVKM. V shed 6 bases and J shed 1 base, with 12 bases lying between them. CDR3 residues: CASRNGQLNYGYTF. Written as DNA, the CDR3 is TGTGCCAGCAGAAACGGACAGCTTAACTATGGCTACACCTTC.

This clonotype was seen ten or more times. This chain connects TRBV12-3 or TRBV12-4 to TRBJ1-2, with unresolved D. With 6 bases removed from V and 8 bases from J, the gap between germline ends came to 16 bases. The CDR3 sequence is 13 residues long. CDR3 loop: CASSHRRLGGYTF. The DNA for the CDR3 is TGTGCCAGCAGCCACCGGAGGCTCGGGGGCTACACCTTC.

This clonotype appeared many times. This chain links TRBV7-9 with TRBJ2-7, with D maybe TRBD2 (6 bases). Trimming stripped 5 bases from V and 0 bases from J, with 14 bases between. CDR3 length: 15 amino acids. Germline V gene sequence: CDR1 SEHNR, CDR2 FQNEAQ (reference sequence). The CDR3 here is CASSPASGPSYEQYF. The CDR3 region has the DNA TGTGCCAGCAGCCCGGCGAGCGGGCCCTCCTACGAGCAGTACTTC.

This clonotype was detected ten times or more. This rearrangement joins TRBV4-3 to TRBJ2-6; the D gene is possibly TRBD1 (6 bases). The V end lost 4 bases, the J end lost 2 bases, and 6 bases lay between the germline ends. This CDR3 contains 14 residues. CDR1 and CDR2 from the germline V gene are LGHNA and YSLEER. CDR3 DNA sequence: TGCGCCAGCAGCCGGGACACTGGGGCCAACGTCCTGACTTTC. Protein: CASSRDTGANVLTF.

The J gene is TRBJ1-4, the V gene TRBV9, with 7 bases aligning to TRBD1. The CDR3 consists of 15 residues. Germline V gene data show CDR1 as SGDLS and CDR2 as YYNGEE. V dropped 4 bases and J dropped 8; count of bases not matched to a gene: 11. The CDR3, as DNA: TGTGCCAGCAGCCTGAGCGACAGGGTGGAAGAAAAACTGTTTTTT. Protein sequence: CASSLSDRVEEKLFF. The full variable domain, with the rest looked up from reference TRBV9 and TRBJ1-4, is DSGVTQTPKHLITATGQRVTLRCSPRSGDLSVYWYQQSLDQGLQFLIQYYNGEERAKGNILERFSAQQFPDLHSELNLSSLELGDSALYFCASSLSDRVEEKLFFGSGTQLSVL.

Only a few counts were recorded for this clonotype. The chain is built from TRBV27 and TRBJ2-3; D uncertain. The germline V and J ends were trimmed by 6 bases and 9 bases, with 13 bases remaining between them. The germline V gene has CDR1 MNHEY and CDR2 SMNVEV (reference sequence). The CDR3 spans 12 residues. The CDR3 DNA reads as TGTGCCAGCAGGGCCTTCCTTCAGACGCAGTATTTT. Translating gives CASRAFLQTQYF.

This clonotype was seen ten or more times. CDR3 region: CAIMGQGVNTEAFF. CDR3 nucleotides: TGTGCCATCATGGGCCAAGGCGTGAACACTGAAGCTTTCTTT. This sequence joins TRBV10-3 and TRBJ1-1; no clear D. This CDR3 has 14 residues. Trimming shortened V by 7 bases and J by 0 bases, and 12 bases separated the two germline ends. Germline CDR1 is ENHRY and CDR2 is SYGVKD.

The DNA of the CDR3 is TGTGCCAGTAGTGACCCCGGGACAGGGGACTACGAGCAGTACTTC. It codes for CASSDPGTGDYEQYF. The rearrangement links TRBV19 to TRBJ2-7; the match to TRBD1 covers 10 bases. V lost 5 bases, J lost 3 bases, and 7 bases stayed unmatched. In germline, CDR1 is LNHDA, CDR2 SQIVND (reference sequence). This CDR3 contains 15 residues.

Many counts were recorded for this clonotype. This sequence joins TRBV29-1 and TRBJ2-1; TRBD2 agrees at 12 bases. The junction had 5 bases not matched to a gene; V was cut back by 1 base and J by 1 base. The CDR3 is made up of 17 amino acids. Germline values: CDR1 SQVTM, CDR2 ANQGSEA. CDR3: CSVEGLAGGLSYNEQFF. CDR3 sequence (DNA): TGCAGCGTTGAAGGGCTAGCGGGGGGGTTGTCCTACAATGAGCAGTTCTTC.

This clonotype was counted ten times or more. The chain carries TRBV6-2 or TRBV6-3 and TRBJ2-7, with unresolved D. The CDR3 totals 17 residues. The V gene lost 0 bases and the J gene lost 1 base, with 16 bases spanning the gap. Germline-derived CDR1 and CDR2 are MNHEY and SVGEGT. The CDR3 DNA reads TGTGCCAGCAGTTACTCGGATTTGGGCAGGCGTTCCTACGAGCAGTACTTC. It translates to CASSYSDLGRRSYEQYF.

This clonotype showed up just a few times. V gene TRBV28 combines with J gene TRBJ1-1; D unresolved. Germline CDR1 is MDHEN and CDR2 is SYDVKM. V was cut by 3 bases and J by 0 bases, with 8 bases left in between. The CDR3 is 14 amino acids. The CDR3 nucleotides are TGTGCCAGCAGTTTGATTACGGTGAACACTGAAGCTTTCTTT. Protein product: CASSLITVNTEAFF.

In this sample, this clonotype turned up many times. This chain connects TRBV12-3 or TRBV12-4 to TRBJ1-4; D call uncertain. CDR3 length equals 11 residues. V lost 7 bases, J lost 3 bases, and 3 bases lay in between. CDR3 loop: CASTANEKLFF. In DNA form, the CDR3 reads TGTGCCAGCACGGCTAATGAAAAACTGTTTTTT.

This clonotype was detected ten times or more. This sequence joins TRBV7-2 and TRBJ2-3; 9 nucleotides match TRBD2. This CDR3 comprises 17 residues. V dropped 5 bases and J dropped 0; count of bases not matched to a gene: 9. Germline-derived CDR1 and CDR2 are SGHTA and FQGNSA. CDR3 in DNA: TGTGCCAGCAGCACCCCAGCGGGGGGCCGGAGCACAGATACGCAGTATTTT. Translated, it gives CASSTPAGGRSTDTQYF. Based on the CDR3 plus reference TRBV7-2 and TRBJ2-3, the full variable domain is GAGVSQSPSNKVTEKGKDVELRCDPISGHTALYWYRQSLGQGLEFLIYFQGNSAPDKSGLPSDRFSAERTGGSVSTLTIQRTQQEDSAVYLCASSTPAGGRSTDTQYFGPGTRLTVL.